A selection of T cell receptor beta chains follows, all from one sample in a study of T cell responses to AZD1222 COVID-19 vaccine. Assay used: immunoSEQ multiplex PCR; TCRdb lists only in-frame clones, some missing. The sample holds 150,000 or so clones, approximately 90% seen once. This material consisted of peripheral blood, taken 28 days after the second AZD1222 dose. Every receptor here comes from an adult who received the AZD1222 COVID-19 vaccine. Each CDR3 is given with its conserved first and last residue. The order of the fields is V gene, J gene, D gene, clone size, CDR3 DNA, CDR3 protein. D genes are given only for firm matches. Clone size is not always given. Where it is, it says once, few, many or a class for expanded clones.

TRBV19	TRBJ1-2	TRBD1	-	TGTGCCAGTAGGCGGGACAGCGGGCATCGGGATGGCTACACCTTC	CASRRDSGHRDGYTF
TRBV4-3	TRBJ2-1	-	-	TGCGCCAGCAGCCAAGAGCGAGACAATGAGCAGTTCTTC	CASSQERDNEQFF
TRBV5-1	TRBJ1-1	-	-	TGCGCCAGCAGCAAAGGGACGGTCGCCATTGAAGCTTTCTTT	CASSKGTVAIEAFF
TRBV5-1	TRBJ2-7	-	-	TGCGCCAGCAGCATGAGCTCCTACGAGCAGTACTTC	CASSMSSYEQYF
TRBV12-5	TRBJ2-3	TRBD2	-	TGTGCTAGTGGTTTGGGACTAGCGGGAGGCCGCACAGATACGCAGTATTTT	CASGLGLAGGRTDTQYF
TRBV19	TRBJ2-6	-	-	TGTGCCAGTACTCGATACCTTAGCTCTGGGGCCAACGTCCTGACTTTC	CASTRYLSSGANVLTF
TRBV27	TRBJ1-6	-	-	TGTGCCAGCAGTGTCCGGGACACCAATTCACCCCTCCACTTT	CASSVRDTNSPLHF
TRBV9	TRBJ2-7	-	-	TGTGCCAGCAGCGCCTCTGCGGGGGCCTCCTACGAGCAGTACTTC	CASSASAGASYEQYF
TRBV9	TRBJ2-3	-	-	TGTGCCAGCAGCGTAAGAGATACGCAGTATTTT	CASSVRDTQYF
TRBV7-9	TRBJ1-2	-	-	TGTGCCAGCAGCTTCTCGGACCGAGATAACTATGGCTACACCTTC	CASSFSDRDNYGYTF
TRBV30	TRBJ1-4	TRBD1	-	TGTGCCTGGGGGGGACAGGGGGGATATGAAAAACTGTTTTTT	CAWGGQGGYEKLFF
TRBV2	TRBJ1-2	TRBD1	-	TGTGCCAGCAGGGGGACAGAAATTAACTATGGCTACACCTTC	CASRGTEINYGYTF
TRBV5-6	TRBJ1-6	-	-	TGTGCCAGCAGCTTGGCGCAAGACCGGGACATCGGTTCACCCCTCCACTTT	CASSLAQDRDIGSPLHF
TRBV5-1	TRBJ2-7	-	-	TGCGCCAGCACCCGGGACCCTATCTCCTACGAGCAGTACTTC	CASTRDPISYEQYF
TRBV3-1/TRBV3-2	TRBJ1-1	-	once	TGTGCCAGCAGCCAAGATGCCAGGGTGGAAGCTTTCTTT	CASSQDARVEAFF
TRBV10-3	TRBJ1-2	TRBD1	-	TGTGCCATCAGTGAGGAGGGGGCTGGCTACACCTTC	CAISEEGAGYTF
TRBV27	TRBJ1-6	-	few	TGTGCCAGCAGTTTGGCGGGGTCCTATAATTCACCCCTCCACTTT	CASSLAGSYNSPLHF
TRBV3-1/TRBV3-2	TRBJ1-1	TRBD1	-	TGTGCCAGCAGCCGAATGGACAGGATCGGCGCTGAAGCTTTCTTT	CASSRMDRIGAEAFF
TRBV9	TRBJ2-1	-	-	TGTGCCAGCAGCGTCCCGCCAGTAGGGCCACCCTACAATGAGCAGTTCTTC	CASSVPPVGPPYNEQFF
TRBV7-9	TRBJ1-1	-	-	TGTGCCAGCAGCTTACGACAGAATGAAGCTTTCTTT	CASSLRQNEAFF
TRBV7-3	TRBJ2-7	-	few	TGTGCCAGCAGCTTAGCGGGGCCGTTC	CASSLAGPF
TRBV15	TRBJ2-6	-	-	TGTGCCACCTGGACGGCTAGCTCTGGGGCCAACGTCCTGACTTTC	CATWTASSGANVLTF
TRBV3-1/TRBV3-2	TRBJ1-6	-	-	TGTGCCAGCAGCCAGGGGCCGGGTTCACCCCTCCACTTT	CASSQGPGSPLHF
TRBV5-4	TRBJ1-1	-	-	TGTGCCAGTAGCGGGGCTGAGGGGAACACTGAAGCTTTCTTT	CASSGAEGNTEAFF
TRBV2	TRBJ2-7	TRBD1	-	TGTGCCAGCAGCCAAAACAGGGGCGGCTCCTACGAGCAGTACTTC	CASSQNRGGSYEQYF
TRBV29-1	TRBJ1-4	-	-	TGCAGCGTTCTAAGGACCGTTCTTAAGGATGAAAAACTGTTTTTT	CSVLRTVLKDEKLFF
TRBV3-1/TRBV3-2	TRBJ2-1	TRBD2	-	TGTGCCAGCAGCGATCGGGGCGGGGGCTACAATGAGCAGTTCTTC	CASSDRGGGYNEQFF
TRBV5-8	TRBJ1-2	TRBD1	-	TGTGCCAGCAGCGCCAAGGGACAGGGGGCGTCTGGCTACACCTTC	CASSAKGQGASGYTF
TRBV9	TRBJ1-1	-	once	TGTGCCAGCAGCGTAGATGAGGTGACTGAAGCTTTCTTT	CASSVDEVTEAFF
TRBV2	TRBJ1-4	TRBD1	-	TGTGCCAGTCACCGGGACAGTGATGAAAAACTGTTTTTT	CASHRDSDEKLFF
TRBV7-2	TRBJ1-2	TRBD1	-	TGTGCCAGCAGCAACGCAGGGGGCCGGGAGGGCTACACCTTC	CASSNAGGREGYTF
TRBV4-1	TRBJ2-3	TRBD2	few	TGCGCCAGCAGCCAAGTTGCCGGGACTAGAGCCACAGATACGCAGTATTTT	CASSQVAGTRATDTQYF
TRBV7-9	TRBJ1-5	TRBD1	once	TGTGCCAGCAGCTTGACAGGGGGAACGGCGTATAGCAATCAGCCCCAGCATTTT	CASSLTGGTAYSNQPQHF
TRBV7-9	TRBJ1-3	TRBD1	-	TGTGCCAGCAGCTCTACAGGGGACGGAAACACCATATATTTT	CASSSTGDGNTIYF
TRBV7-6	TRBJ1-1	-	-	TGTGCCAGCAGCTTAGGACAGATGAACACTGAAGCTTTCTTT	CASSLGQMNTEAFF
TRBV27	TRBJ1-6	-	-	TGTGCCAGCAGCCCTCAGCGGAATTCACCCCTCCACTTT	CASSPQRNSPLHF
TRBV7-8	TRBJ2-5	-	once	TGTGCCAGCAGCTTAGTTTTCCGGGGGGCCCCAGGAGAGACCCAGTACTTC	CASSLVFRGAPGETQYF
TRBV5-1	TRBJ1-1	-	-	TGCGCCAGCAGCTACGACATCGTCAACACTGAAGCTTTCTTT	CASSYDIVNTEAFF
TRBV5-1	TRBJ1-4	-	-	TGCGCCAGCAGCAGAAGTTCCGGCACGAGGGGTTTAGTTAATGAAAAACTGTTTTTT	CASSRSSGTRGLVNEKLFF